This TCR beta chain is from a study of T cells in Graves' hyperthyroidism and ophthalmopathy. Hyperthyroidism of Graves' type that showed no ophthalmopathy progression within 18 months was stable. The study excluded patients with uncontrolled infection, other autoimmune disease, pregnancy or lactation. Using RNA transcripts as the source, TCR beta CDR3 regions were amplified. Carried out on the TCR CDR3, a first-round RT-PCR used the HTBI primer set. TCRdb independently ran MiXCR on the multiplex PCR reads; one entry per CDR3 protein. The sample lists approximately 400,000 distinct CDR3 sequences; around 16% were seen once. This CDR3 is 15 amino acids long. Germline values: CDR1 MNHEY, CDR2 SVGAGI. Trimming took 0 bases from V and 5 from J, leaving 13 bases between them. Notes on the study in general: Blood also held most thyroid clonotypes expanded beyond 0.001.

This clonotype was seen repeatedly, ten times or more. The antigen remains unidentified. The chain joins TRBV6-5 to TRBJ2-5, with D possibly matching TRBD1 (5 bases). Sequencing was performed on blood. The TCR originated in a woman aged 18-29 years with Graves' hyperthyroidism. DNA of the CDR3: TGTGCCAGCAGTTACTCTCAAGGGGCCGGGGAGACCCAGTACTTC. This encodes CASSYSQGAGETQYF.